This is a list of T cell receptor beta chains from one sample in a study of cytomegalovirus exposure and HLA in healthy donors. Assay: immunoSEQ multiplex PCR; the TCRdb copy retains only in-frame clones and omits some. The sample has some 140,000 clones, roughly 80% seen once. What was sequenced was PBMCs. The origin of the receptors is a man aged 25-40 years in good health and CMV-seronegative. The CDR3 runs from the conserved cysteine through the conserved F or W. Fields, in order: clone size, J gene, D gene, V gene, CDR3 DNA, CDR3 protein. The D gene is left open where the match is weak. The size field is filled for only some rows; it gives once, few, many or a size class.

clone size: .
J gene: TRBJ1-2
D gene: .
V gene: TRBV27
CDR3 DNA: TGTGCCAGCAGTTTACAGGGGCATAGGACGGATGATAACTATGGCTACACCTTC
CDR3 protein: CASSLQGHRTDDNYGYTF

clone size: .
J gene: TRBJ2-6
D gene: .
V gene: TRBV10-3
CDR3 DNA: TGTGCCATCACCCGTGACAGAACCTCTGGGGCCAACGTCCTGACTTTC
CDR3 protein: CAITRDRTSGANVLTF

clone size: .
J gene: TRBJ1-3
D gene: .
V gene: TRBV28
CDR3 DNA: TGTGCCAGCACCCACGGGGGGGGTGTAAGTGGAAACACCATATATTTT
CDR3 protein: CASTHGGGVSGNTIYF

clone size: once
J gene: TRBJ2-5
D gene: .
V gene: TRBV6-6
CDR3 DNA: TGTGCCAGCAGTTACTCGAAGGGGGAGACCCAGTACTTC
CDR3 protein: CASSYSKGETQYF

clone size: .
J gene: TRBJ1-1
D gene: TRBD1
V gene: TRBV6-5
CDR3 DNA: TGTGCCAGCAGTACCTCAGGGGGCTTGGACACTGAAGCTTTCTTT
CDR3 protein: CASSTSGGLDTEAFF

clone size: .
J gene: TRBJ2-7
D gene: TRBD1
V gene: TRBV14
CDR3 DNA: TGTGCCAGCAGCCAAGACCCCCGAACATGGACAGGGGCGGCCTACGAGCAGTACTTC
CDR3 protein: CASSQDPRTWTGAAYEQYF

clone size: once
J gene: TRBJ2-7
D gene: TRBD2
V gene: TRBV27
CDR3 DNA: TGTGCCAGCAGTTTATGGGGGGGAGGGCCCTACGAGCAGTACTTC
CDR3 protein: CASSLWGGGPYEQYF

clone size: .
J gene: TRBJ2-1
D gene: TRBD2
V gene: TRBV6-1
CDR3 DNA: TGTGCCAGCAGGGGGGGGACTAGCGGGACCAATGAGCAGTTCTTC
CDR3 protein: CASRGGTSGTNEQFF

clone size: .
J gene: TRBJ1-2
D gene: TRBD1
V gene: TRBV6-5
CDR3 DNA: TGTGCCAGCAGCAGGGACAGGAAATATGGCTACACCTTC
CDR3 protein: CASSRDRKYGYTF

clone size: .
J gene: TRBJ2-1
D gene: TRBD2
V gene: TRBV11-2
CDR3 DNA: TGTGCCAGCAGCTTCCGGACTAGCGTTTACAATGAGCAGTTCTTC
CDR3 protein: CASSFRTSVYNEQFF

clone size: .
J gene: TRBJ1-1
D gene: .
V gene: TRBV21-1
CDR3 DNA: TGTGCCAGCAGCAAAGAATGCGGAGCCGGGCGGGGGGACCCCTACACTGAAGCTTTCTTT
CDR3 protein: CASSKECGAGRGDPYTEAFF

clone size: .
J gene: TRBJ2-1
D gene: TRBD1
V gene: TRBV19
CDR3 DNA: TGTGCCAGTAGTATGGGACAGATTTACAATGAGCAGTTCTTC
CDR3 protein: CASSMGQIYNEQFF

clone size: .
J gene: TRBJ2-7
D gene: TRBD2
V gene: TRBV5-6
CDR3 DNA: TGTGCCAGCAGTAAGCGGGAGCTCTACGAGCAGTACTTC
CDR3 protein: CASSKRELYEQYF

clone size: .
J gene: TRBJ1-4
D gene: .
V gene: TRBV12-5
CDR3 DNA: TGTGCTAGTGGTTCCCCGGGGGAGGGGGACGGCTTAACACTGTTTTTT
CDR3 protein: CASGSPGEGDGLTLFF

clone size: .
J gene: TRBJ2-1
D gene: TRBD1
V gene: TRBV11-2
CDR3 DNA: TGTGCCAGCAGCCAAGGGGGACAGGGGGTTGCTGAGCAGTTCTTC
CDR3 protein: CASSQGGQGVAEQFF

clone size: .
J gene: TRBJ2-3
D gene: .
V gene: TRBV5-1
CDR3 DNA: TGCGCCAGCAGCTTGGTCTCAGATACGCAGTATTTT
CDR3 protein: CASSLVSDTQYF

clone size: once
J gene: TRBJ2-3
D gene: TRBD1
V gene: TRBV6-4
CDR3 DNA: TGTGCCAGCAGCGTTGACAGGGCTAGCACAGATACGCAGTATTTT
CDR3 protein: CASSVDRASTDTQYF

clone size: .
J gene: TRBJ2-3
D gene: .
V gene: TRBV5-1
CDR3 DNA: TGCGCCAGCAGCTTGGCAGGTTCCCGCACAGATACGCAGTATTTT
CDR3 protein: CASSLAGSRTDTQYF

clone size: .
J gene: TRBJ2-3
D gene: TRBD2
V gene: TRBV6-1
CDR3 DNA: TGTGCCAGCAGTGATTCGACAATAGCGGGGGGGGCAGATACGCAGTATTTT
CDR3 protein: CASSDSTIAGGADTQYF

clone size: .
J gene: TRBJ2-7
D gene: TRBD1
V gene: TRBV5-1
CDR3 DNA: TGCGCCAGCAGCTTGGCAGGGGGCTCAAGCTCCTACGAGCAGTACTTC
CDR3 protein: CASSLAGGSSSYEQYF

clone size: .
J gene: TRBJ2-3
D gene: TRBD2
V gene: TRBV30
CDR3 DNA: TGTGCCTGGAGTGTTCAGCGGGGGGGTTTCACAGATACGCAGTATTTT
CDR3 protein: CAWSVQRGGFTDTQYF

clone size: .
J gene: TRBJ2-2
D gene: .
V gene: TRBV19
CDR3 DNA: TGTGCCAGCTCTCGGAGTGTGACCGGGGAGCTGTTTTTT
CDR3 protein: CASSRSVTGELFF

clone size: few
J gene: TRBJ2-1
D gene: .
V gene: TRBV9
CDR3 DNA: TGTGCCAGCAGCGGCCCGGTGAATGAGCAGTTCTTC
CDR3 protein: CASSGPVNEQFF

clone size: .
J gene: TRBJ2-3
D gene: .
V gene: TRBV7-3
CDR3 DNA: TGTGCCAGCAGCTTACTAGCGTCAGATACGCAGTATTTT
CDR3 protein: CASSLLASDTQYF

clone size: .
J gene: TRBJ2-1
D gene: .
V gene: TRBV6-1
CDR3 DNA: TGTGCCAGCAGCCGCCGGGACAACAACAATGAGCAGTTCTTC
CDR3 protein: CASSRRDNNNEQFF

clone size: .
J gene: TRBJ2-5
D gene: TRBD2
V gene: TRBV10-3
CDR3 DNA: TGTGCCATCAGTGGAGTAGCGGGAGGACAAGAGACCCAGTACTTC
CDR3 protein: CAISGVAGGQETQYF

clone size: .
J gene: TRBJ2-1
D gene: .
V gene: TRBV4-1
CDR3 DNA: TGCGCCAGCAGCCTTACTATTACGTACAATGAGCAGTTCTTC
CDR3 protein: CASSLTITYNEQFF

clone size: .
J gene: TRBJ2-7
D gene: TRBD1
V gene: TRBV5-4
CDR3 DNA: TGTGCCAGCAGCATACAGGGGTCTTTGGGGGAGCAGTACTTC
CDR3 protein: CASSIQGSLGEQYF

clone size: .
J gene: TRBJ1-1
D gene: .
V gene: TRBV21-1
CDR3 DNA: TGTGCCAGCAGCTGTCGGACAGGCCGGAACACTGAAGCTTTCTTT
CDR3 protein: CASSCRTGRNTEAFF

clone size: .
J gene: TRBJ2-3
D gene: .
V gene: TRBV10-3
CDR3 DNA: TGTGCCATCAGTGAGTCCCAGCGAGAACGCACAGATACGCAGTATTTT
CDR3 protein: CAISESQRERTDTQYF

clone size: .
J gene: TRBJ2-2
D gene: .
V gene: TRBV2
CDR3 DNA: TGTGCCAGCAGGGCGTCGGGGGCGAACACCGGGGAGCTGTTTTTT
CDR3 protein: CASRASGANTGELFF

clone size: few
J gene: TRBJ2-3
D gene: TRBD2
V gene: TRBV6-1
CDR3 DNA: TGTGCCAGCAGGAATAGCGGGAGTGGCACAGATACGCAGTATTTT
CDR3 protein: CASRNSGSGTDTQYF

clone size: .
J gene: TRBJ2-1
D gene: .
V gene: TRBV27
CDR3 DNA: TGTGCCAGCAGTGACCGCAGGGGTGGGCAGTTCTTC
CDR3 protein: CASSDRRGGQFF

clone size: .
J gene: TRBJ1-2
D gene: .
V gene: TRBV5-1
CDR3 DNA: TGCGCCAGCAGCACCGCAGGGCAGTATGGCTACACCTTC
CDR3 protein: CASSTAGQYGYTF

clone size: .
J gene: TRBJ1-5
D gene: TRBD1
V gene: TRBV27
CDR3 DNA: TGTGCCAGCTCTCAGGGGGTTTGGCAGCCCCAGCATTTT
CDR3 protein: CASSQGVWQPQHF

clone size: .
J gene: TRBJ2-3
D gene: .
V gene: TRBV4-2
CDR3 DNA: TGTGCCAGCAGCCCCGAGGGCACAGATACGCAGTATTTT
CDR3 protein: CASSPEGTDTQYF

clone size: .
J gene: TRBJ2-2
D gene: .
V gene: TRBV5-1
CDR3 DNA: TGCGCCAGCTTACCTGGGGGGGCAGGAACCGGGGAGCTGTTTTTT
CDR3 protein: CASLPGGAGTGELFF

clone size: .
J gene: TRBJ2-1
D gene: TRBD2
V gene: TRBV7-3
CDR3 DNA: TGTGCCAGCACCGCGGGACTAGCGGACAATGAGCAGTTCTTC
CDR3 protein: CASTAGLADNEQFF

clone size: .
J gene: TRBJ2-7
D gene: TRBD1
V gene: TRBV6-5
CDR3 DNA: TGTGCCAGCGGGACAGGGTACGAGCAGTACTTC
CDR3 protein: CASGTGYEQYF

clone size: .
J gene: TRBJ2-7
D gene: .
V gene: TRBV28
CDR3 DNA: TGTGCCAGCGGCGGTGCAGGGTCCCACGAGCAGTACTTC
CDR3 protein: CASGGAGSHEQYF

clone size: .
J gene: TRBJ2-7
D gene: .
V gene: TRBV6-5
CDR3 DNA: TGTGCCAGCAGAACCCTCTACGAGCAGTACTTC
CDR3 protein: CASRTLYEQYF

clone size: .
J gene: TRBJ1-2
D gene: .
V gene: TRBV29-1
CDR3 DNA: TGCAGCGTTGATATCGGAGATGGCTACACCTTC
CDR3 protein: CSVDIGDGYTF

clone size: few
J gene: TRBJ1-1
D gene: TRBD1
V gene: TRBV2
CDR3 DNA: TGTGCCAGAACAGGGGATCGGGACACTGAAGCTTTCTTT
CDR3 protein: CARTGDRDTEAFF

clone size: .
J gene: TRBJ1-5
D gene: TRBD1
V gene: TRBV7-9
CDR3 DNA: TGTGCCAGCAGCCCCGGGACAGGACGACATGGCAATCAGCCCCAGCATTTT
CDR3 protein: CASSPGTGRHGNQPQHF

clone size: .
J gene: TRBJ2-7
D gene: TRBD2
V gene: TRBV27
CDR3 DNA: TGTGCCAGCAGTATGTACCTCAGGACTAGCGGGAGACCCTACGAGCAGTACTTC
CDR3 protein: CASSMYLRTSGRPYEQYF

clone size: .
J gene: TRBJ2-3
D gene: .
V gene: TRBV18
CDR3 DNA: TGTGCCAGCTCACCCTTTGAGGGTACAGATACGCAGTATTTT
CDR3 protein: CASSPFEGTDTQYF